This T cell receptor beta chain was recovered during a study of T cell repertoires in cytomegalovirus infection. About the study: Signatures in public TCR beta sequences pointed to both CMV infection and matching HLA type. General study results and limits: CMV carriers with the relevant HLA were identified by cumulative public TCR beta family frequency.

The V gene lost 3 bases and the J gene lost 4 bases, with 9 bases spanning the gap. The V gene's germline CDR1 is SGHAT and CDR2 FQNNGV. The CDR3 contains 13 residues. TCRdb reprocessed the reads via MiXCR and lists one record per CDR3 protein. In the table there are 570,000 or so distinct CDR3 sequences, about 39% of which are singletons. This clonotype was detected ten times or more. What it binds is not known. This clonotype originated in a human donor in good health (CMV status not recorded). Some clones in this sample may be carry-over from other donors' samples. The sequences come from cultured PBMCs, collected from culture after CMV antigen stimulation. This chain connects TRBV11-2 to TRBJ1-1; D uncertain. CDR3 sequence reads: CASSFGRGTEAFF. CDR3 DNA sequence: TGTGCCAGCAGCTTTGGCCGTGGCACTGAAGCTTTCTTT.